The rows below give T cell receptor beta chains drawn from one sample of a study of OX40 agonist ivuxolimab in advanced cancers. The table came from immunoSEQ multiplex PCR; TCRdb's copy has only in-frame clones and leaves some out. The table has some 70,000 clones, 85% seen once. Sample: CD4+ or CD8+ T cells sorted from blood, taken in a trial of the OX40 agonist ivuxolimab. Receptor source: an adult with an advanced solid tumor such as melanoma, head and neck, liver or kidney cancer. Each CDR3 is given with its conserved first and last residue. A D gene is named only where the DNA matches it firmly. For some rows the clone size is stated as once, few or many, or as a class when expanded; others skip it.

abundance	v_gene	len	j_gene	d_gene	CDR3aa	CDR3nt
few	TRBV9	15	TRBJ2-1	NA	CASSVLGGVDNEQFF	TGTGCCAGCAGCGTACTGGGCGGGGTAGACAATGAGCAGTTCTTC
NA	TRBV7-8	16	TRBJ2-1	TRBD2	CASRLAGGSSYNEQFF	TGTGCCAGCAGACTAGCGGGGGGGAGCTCCTACAATGAGCAGTTCTTC
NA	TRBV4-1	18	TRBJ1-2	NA	CASSHRLGTRTALYGYTF	TGCGCCAGCAGCCACCGACTAGGAACTAGGACAGCTTTATATGGCTACACCTTC
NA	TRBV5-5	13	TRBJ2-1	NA	CASSLVGVDEQFF	TGTGCCAGCAGCTTGGTAGGGGTCGATGAGCAGTTCTTC
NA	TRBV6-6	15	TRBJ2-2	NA	CASSYGTPRAGELFF	TGTGCCAGCAGTTACGGGACTCCTAGGGCCGGGGAGCTGTTTTTT
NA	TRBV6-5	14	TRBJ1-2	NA	CASRGGQLEGGYTF	TGTGCCAGCAGGGGCGGACAGTTAGAGGGAGGCTACACCTTC
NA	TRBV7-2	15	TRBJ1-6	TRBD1	CASSLEGQGQSPLHF	TGTGCCAGCAGCTTAGAGGGACAGGGACAATCACCCCTCCACTTT
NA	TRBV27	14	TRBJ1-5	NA	CASSLWPTNQPQHF	TGTGCCAGCAGTTTATGGCCGACGAATCAGCCCCAGCATTTT
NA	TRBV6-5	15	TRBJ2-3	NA	CASSYGDGSTDTQYF	TGTGCCAGCAGTTACGGGGACGGCAGCACAGATACGCAGTATTTT
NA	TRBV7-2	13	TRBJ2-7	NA	CASSPDEIGRQYF	TGTGCCAGCAGCCCAGATGAAATTGGGAGGCAGTACTTC
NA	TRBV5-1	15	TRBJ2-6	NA	CASSLMETGANVLTF	TGCGCCAGCAGCTTGATGGAGACTGGGGCCAACGTCCTGACTTTC
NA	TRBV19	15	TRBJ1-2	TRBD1	CASTVWTGGEVGYTF	TGTGCCAGCACAGTGTGGACAGGGGGAGAGGTGGGCTACACCTTC
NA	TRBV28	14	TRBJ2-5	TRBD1	CATGPSDRGWTQYF	TGTGCCACCGGTCCCTCCGACAGGGGGTGGACCCAGTACTTC
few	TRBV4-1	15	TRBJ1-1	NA	CASSQDPNPDAEAFF	TGCGCCAGCAGCCAAGATCCGAACCCGGACGCTGAAGCTTTCTTT
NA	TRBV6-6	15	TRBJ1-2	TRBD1	CASSHRQGGPYGYTF	TGTGCCAGCAGCCATAGACAGGGGGGTCCCTATGGCTACACCTTC
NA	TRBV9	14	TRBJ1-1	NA	CASSVGGGWSEAFF	TGTGCCAGCAGCGTAGGTGGTGGATGGAGTGAAGCTTTCTTT
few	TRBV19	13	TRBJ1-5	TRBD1	CASSTGGGQPQHF	TGTGCCAGTAGCACAGGGGGCGGTCAGCCCCAGCATTTT
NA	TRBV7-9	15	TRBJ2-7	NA	CASSLALGSSYEQYF	TGTGCCAGCAGCTTAGCGCTGGGGAGCTCCTACGAGCAGTACTTC
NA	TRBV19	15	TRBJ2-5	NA	CASSIGQASGETQYF	TGTGCCAGTAGTATTGGCCAGGCCTCGGGAGAGACCCAGTACTTC
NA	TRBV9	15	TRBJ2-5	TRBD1	CASSVAGTAEETQYF	TGTGCCAGCAGCGTAGCGGGGACAGCAGAAGAGACCCAGTACTTC
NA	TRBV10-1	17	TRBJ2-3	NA	CASSDGVGGHSTDTQYF	TGCGCCAGCAGTGACGGTGTCGGGGGCCATAGCACAGATACGCAGTATTTT
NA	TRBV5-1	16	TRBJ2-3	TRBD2	CASSLALAGGLDTQYF	TGCGCCAGCAGCTTGGCATTAGCGGGGGGGCTAGATACGCAGTATTTT
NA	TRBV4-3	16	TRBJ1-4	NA	CASSQKGTRGNEKLFF	TGCGCCAGCAGCCAAAAAGGGACCCGGGGTAATGAAAAACTGTTTTTT
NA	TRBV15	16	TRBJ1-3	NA	CATSRDRGRDGNTIYF	TGTGCCACCAGCAGAGATCGGGGAAGAGATGGAAACACCATATATTTT
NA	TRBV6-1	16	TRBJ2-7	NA	CASSEALQVDYYEQYF	TGTGCCAGCAGTGAAGCGCTTCAGGTTGACTACTACGAGCAGTACTTC
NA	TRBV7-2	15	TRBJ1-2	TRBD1	CASSLRQGDNYGYTF	TGTGCCAGCAGCCTACGACAGGGGGATAACTATGGCTACACCTTC
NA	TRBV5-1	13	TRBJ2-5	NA	CASSPGSQETQYF	TGCGCCAGCAGCCCGGGGAGCCAAGAGACCCAGTACTTC
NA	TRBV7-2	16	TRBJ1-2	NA	CASSLARRGNNYGYTF	TGTGCCAGCAGCTTAGCGCGCAGGGGAAATAACTATGGCTACACCTTC
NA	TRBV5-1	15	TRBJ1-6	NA	CASSLEAGAYSPLHF	TGCGCCAGCAGCTTGGAAGCAGGGGCATATTCACCCCTCCACTTT
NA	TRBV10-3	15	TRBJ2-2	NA	CAITPDYPNTGELFF	TGTGCCATCACCCCGGACTACCCGAACACCGGGGAGCTGTTTTTT
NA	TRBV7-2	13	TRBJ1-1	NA	CASSLRGHTEAFF	TGTGCCAGCAGCTTACGGGGCCACACTGAAGCTTTCTTT
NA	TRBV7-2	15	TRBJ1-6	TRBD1	CASSLQGAANSPLHF	TGTGCCAGCAGCTTACAGGGGGCGGCAAATTCACCCCTCCACTTT
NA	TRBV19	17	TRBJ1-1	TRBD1	CASSPGQGILANTEAFF	TGTGCCAGTAGCCCGGGACAGGGGATTCTTGCGAACACTGAAGCTTTCTTT
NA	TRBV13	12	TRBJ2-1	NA	CASSLNDNEQFF	TGTGCCAGCAGCCTTAACGACAATGAGCAGTTCTTC
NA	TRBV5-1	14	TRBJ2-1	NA	CASSLEALGNEQFF	TGCGCCAGCAGCTTGGAGGCCTTGGGAAATGAGCAGTTCTTC
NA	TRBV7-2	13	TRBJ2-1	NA	CASSLEISNEQFF	TGTGCCAGCAGCTTAGAGATTTCCAATGAGCAGTTCTTC
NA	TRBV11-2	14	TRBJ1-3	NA	CASGSPRPGNTIYF	TGTGCCAGCGGCTCCCCTAGACCTGGAAACACCATATATTTT
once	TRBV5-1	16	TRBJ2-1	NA	CASSLVGVSSYNEQFF	TGCGCCAGCAGCTTGGTAGGGGTAAGTTCCTACAATGAGCAGTTCTTC
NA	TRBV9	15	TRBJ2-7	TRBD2	CASSSAGWSGGEQYF	TGTGCCAGCAGCTCCGCAGGGTGGAGCGGGGGCGAGCAGTACTTC
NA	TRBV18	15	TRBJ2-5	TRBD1	CASSPSTGQGKTQYF	TGTGCCAGCTCACCTTCAACGGGACAGGGCAAGACCCAGTACTTC
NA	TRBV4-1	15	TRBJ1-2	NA	CASSQDPGRNYGYTF	TGCGCCAGCAGCCAAGACCCGGGAAGGAACTATGGCTACACCTTC
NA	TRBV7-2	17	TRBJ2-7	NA	CASSLGVALLSSYEQYF	TGTGCCAGCAGCTTAGGGGTGGCACTCTTGAGCTCCTACGAGCAGTACTTC
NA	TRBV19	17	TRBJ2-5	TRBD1	CASSTLEGQGRSETQYF	TGTGCCAGTAGTACCCTAGAAGGACAGGGCAGGTCTGAGACCCAGTACTTC
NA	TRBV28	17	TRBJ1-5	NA	CASSRAPRRQGNQPQHF	TGTGCCAGCAGTCGCGCACCAAGACGACAGGGCAATCAGCCCCAGCATTTT